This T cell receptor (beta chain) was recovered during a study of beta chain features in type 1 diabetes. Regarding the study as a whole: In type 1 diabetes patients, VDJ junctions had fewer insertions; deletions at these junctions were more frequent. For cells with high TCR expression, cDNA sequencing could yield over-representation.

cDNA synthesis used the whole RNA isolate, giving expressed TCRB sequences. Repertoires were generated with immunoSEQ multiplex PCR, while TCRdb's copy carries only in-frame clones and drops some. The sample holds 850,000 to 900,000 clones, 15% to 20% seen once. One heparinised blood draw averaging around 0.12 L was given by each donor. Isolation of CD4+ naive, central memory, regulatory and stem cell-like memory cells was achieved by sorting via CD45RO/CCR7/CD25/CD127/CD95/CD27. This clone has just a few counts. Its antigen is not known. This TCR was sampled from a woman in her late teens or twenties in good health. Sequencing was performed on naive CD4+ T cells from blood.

The CDR3 loop reads CASSSDRGLPDTQYF. The CDR3 nucleotides read TGTGCCAGCAGCTCGGACAGGGGCCTCCCAGATACGCAGTATTTT. The gene calls are TRBV7-9 and TRBJ2-3; 9 positions agree with TRBD1. CDR1 and CDR2 (germline): SEHNR, FQNEAQ (reference sequence). CDR3 length equals 15 residues. The V segment lost 4 bases and the J segment 4 bases; nucleotides outside the gene matches: 6.